These 29 T cell receptor beta chains came from one sample sequenced in a study of blood T cell repertoires in COVID-19 (dated by TCRdb to 2020 to 2022). Library preparation employed the immunoSEQ multiplex PCR assay. This immuneACCESS table, as held by TCRdb, lists in-frame sequences with V and J called but not all clones. Of the missing ones, under half trace to an unresolved V gene in checked studies; the others have no known cause. Present in this sample are tens of thousands of clones, around nine tenths of which were seen just once. Approximately 4.3% of the sample is held by the ten biggest clonotypes. Sequencing was done on a sample of peripheral blood. The origin of the receptors is a man aged 55 to 70 with acute or convalescent COVID-19.

The CDR3 DNA sequence: TGTGCCACCAGCCGAGGGGGGGAAGGCTATGGCTACACCTTC. It yields the protein CATSRGGEGYGYTF. The rearrangement joins TRBV15 to TRBJ1-2; D might be TRBD1 (6 bases). The germline V gene has CDR1 LNHNV and CDR2 YYDKDF (reference sequence). This CDR3 is built from 14 residues. V gave up 5 bases and J gave up 4 bases, with 14 bases separating them.

DNA of the CDR3: TGCGCCAGCCGGCGGGGGGAGAATACTGAAGCTTTCTTT. This sequence encodes CASRRGENTEAFF. The chain has TRBV5-1 and TRBJ1-1; a possible D gene is TRBD1 (5 bases). Trimming left V 7 bases short and J 5 bases short, with 15 bases between. This CDR3 is 13 amino acids long. CDR1 and CDR2 (germline): SGHRS, YFSETQ. The complete variable domain, with remaining parts taken from reference TRBV5-1 and TRBJ1-1, reads KAGVTQTPRYLIKTRGQQVTLSCSPISGHRSVSWYQQTPGQGLQFLFEYFSETQRNKGNFPGRFSGRQFSNSRSEMNVSTLELGDSALYLCASRRGENTEAFFGQGTRLTVV.

CDR3: CASSRSGSTDTQYF. The CDR3 nucleotides read TGTGCCAGCTCCCGGAGTGGGAGCACAGATACGCAGTATTTT. The chain carries TRBV27 and TRBJ2-3; D is uncertain. The length of the CDR3 is 14 residues. Germline V gene sequence: CDR1 MNHEY, CDR2 SMNVEV (reference sequence). The ends were cut back, 8 bases at V and 0 bases at J, with 12 bases in the middle.

This chain connects TRBV15 to TRBJ2-5; D may be TRBD1 (6 bases). The CDR3 has 16 amino acids. V was clipped by 0 bases and J by 5 bases, with 16 bases between them. CDR1 and CDR2 from the germline V gene are LNHNV and YYDKDF (reference sequence). DNA of the CDR3: TGTGCCACCAGCAGAGATCCACAGGGATCGTATGAGACCCAGTACTTC. Translating it yields CATSRDPQGSYETQYF.

This clone was seen once. This chain uses TRBV27 with TRBJ1-1; possible D gene TRBD1, 5 bases. The CDR3 length is 16 residues. Germline V lookup: CDR1 MNHEY, CDR2 SMNVEV (reference sequence). V was clipped by 3 bases and J by 0 bases, with 14 bases between them. The CDR3 here is CASSFKRGALNTEAFF. DNA for the CDR3: TGTGCCAGCAGTTTTAAACGTGGGGCCTTGAACACTGAAGCTTTCTTT.

The V and J genes are TRBV18 and TRBJ1-1; no clear D gene. CDR1 and CDR2 from the germline V gene are KGHSH and LQKENI. Trimming removed 6 bases at V and 4 bases at J, with 15 bases between. The CDR3 is 14 amino acids. This CDR3 is CASSPELSGTEAFF. CDR3 nucleotides: TGTGCCAGCTCGCCCGAGTTAAGCGGCACTGAAGCTTTCTTT.

This clone was seen just once. The V gene is TRBV30, the J gene TRBJ2-1, with D perhaps TRBD2 (6 bases). V was pared by 8 bases and J by 4 bases, with 15 bases between. Germline CDR1 reads GTSNPN; CDR2 reads SVGIG (reference sequence). CDR3 length: 13 amino acids. CDR3 loop: CALSAGMYNEQFF. CDR3 DNA sequence: TGTGCCCTGTCGGCGGGGATGTACAATGAGCAGTTCTTC.

In this sample, this clone turned up a few times. Other DNA sequences from this sample encode an identical CDR3 as well. The rearrangement uses TRBV6-5 and TRBJ1-5; 7 bases are shared with TRBD1. The V gene's germline CDR1 is MNHEY and CDR2 SVGAGI. The CDR3 sequence is 15 residues long. The V and J ends lost 0 bases and 4 bases, in that order; junction bases with no gene match: 3. CDR3 loop: CASSYSARGNQPQHF. The DNA for the CDR3 is TGTGCCAGCAGTTACTCTGCCAGGGGGAATCAGCCCCAGCATTTT.

This chain connects TRBV18 to TRBJ2-5, with TRBD1 matching 7 bases. Germline CDR1 and CDR2: KGHSH and LQKENI. The CDR3 is 15 residues long. Trimming removed 2 bases from V and 2 bases from J; junction bases left unmatched: 5. CDR3 coding DNA: TGTGCCAGCTCACCAGGGGGACAGCGTCAAGAGACCCAGTACTTC. This encodes CASSPGGQRQETQYF. The full variable domain, completed using reference TRBV18 and TRBJ2-5, is NAGVMQNPRHLVRRRGQEARLRCSPMKGHSHVYWYRQLPEEGLKFMVYLQKENIIDESGMPKERFSAEFPKEGPSILRIQQVVRGDSAAYFCASSPGGQRQETQYFGPGTRLLVL.

The V and J genes are TRBV29-1 and TRBJ2-7; TRBD2 agrees at 11 bases. Germline CDR1 and CDR2: SQVTM and ANQGSEA. The CDR3 loop spans 15 amino acids. J lost 6 bases, V lost 5 bases, and 12 bases had no gene match. The CDR3 sequence is CSVSPMTSGKGEQYF. As DNA, the CDR3 is TGCAGCGTTTCCCCAATGACTAGCGGGAAAGGCGAGCAGTACTTC.

The chain recombines TRBV9 with TRBJ1-6; 10 bases align to TRBD1. The CDR3 is 16 residues long. The trim removed 3 bases at V and 5 bases at J, leaving 5 bases unmatched. In germline, CDR1 is SGDLS, CDR2 YYNGEE. The CDR3 DNA is TGTGCCAGCAGCGCAGGCGGGACAGGGGATAATTCACCCCTCCACTTT. This gives the protein CASSAGGTGDNSPLHF.

The genes are TRBV5-8 and TRBJ2-1, with 9 positions matching TRBD2. The CDR3 length is 13 residues. Germline V gene sequence: CDR1 SGHTS, CDR2 YDEGEE. Trimming cost V 1 base and J 10 bases; bases outside gene matches: 3. CDR3: CASSLSSGSEQFF. In DNA, the CDR3 is TGTGCCAGCAGCTTGAGTAGCGGGAGCGAGCAGTTCTTC.

V and J are TRBV10-2 and TRBJ1-2; D perhaps matches TRBD1 (5 bases). Germline V gives CDR1 WSHSY, CDR2 SAAADI. CDR3 size: 14 residues. Trimming took 5 bases from V and 1 from J, leaving 11 bases between them. In DNA form, the CDR3 reads TGCGCCAGCAGTCCGACAGCCAGTAACTATGGCTACACCTTC. It codes for CASSPTASNYGYTF.

This rearrangement joins TRBV28 to TRBJ1-6, with a weak D call TRBD1 (5 bases). The CDR3 consists of 16 residues. The germline CDR1 and CDR2 sequences are MDHEN and SYDVKM. V lost 3 bases and J 7 bases, leaving 16 bases between the germline ends. CDR3 sequence reads: CASSFGAGRRNSPLHF. CDR3 nucleotides: TGTGCCAGCAGTTTTGGCGCAGGGAGGCGGAATTCACCCCTCCACTTT.

This clone appeared a few times. The chain is built from TRBV28 and TRBJ2-2; 13 positions agree with TRBD2. The CDR3 sequence is 15 residues long. From germline, CDR1 is MDHEN and CDR2 SYDVKM. After removal of 3 bases from V and 6 bases from J, the junction contained 1 base not matched to a gene. Here the CDR3 DNA reads TGTGCCAGCAGTTTCGGACTAGCGGGAGCCGGGGAGCTGTTTTTT. It specifies CASSFGLAGAGELFF.

J is TRBJ1-2 and V is TRBV18, with D perhaps TRBD1 (6 bases). This CDR3 spans 16 amino acids. The germline gives CDR1 KGHSH, CDR2 LQKENI. V was trimmed by 3 bases and J by 0 bases, leaving 14 bases between them. This chain's CDR3 is CASSPLDRKANYGYTF. The CDR3 bases are TGTGCCAGCTCACCTTTAGACAGGAAGGCTAACTATGGCTACACCTTC.

The gene calls are TRBV5-1 and TRBJ1-2; tentatively, D is TRBD1 (6 bases). Trimming removed 0 bases at V and 4 bases at J, with 10 bases between. The CDR3 contains 14 residues. The germline V gene has CDR1 SGHRS and CDR2 YFSETQ. CDR3 residues: CASSLGQASYGYTF. The DNA for the CDR3 is TGCGCCAGCAGCTTGGGACAGGCAAGCTATGGCTACACCTTC.

This rearrangement joins TRBV2 to TRBJ2-2, with D possibly TRBD1 on 6 matching bases. The CDR3 has 18 amino acids. CDR1 is SNHLY and CDR2 is FYNNEI in the germline V gene. Trimming removed 7 bases at V and 4 bases at J, with 25 bases between. CDR3: CASNPSSAGVGSTGELFF. CDR3 DNA sequence: TGTGCCAGCAACCCCAGTTCGGCAGGGGTTGGGAGCACCGGGGAGCTGTTTTTT.

The chain has TRBV5-1 and TRBJ2-7; a possible D gene is TRBD1 (5 bases). V gave up 1 base and J gave up 3 bases, with 11 bases separating them. This CDR3 comprises 14 residues. CDR1 and CDR2 (germline): SGHRS, YFSETQ. CDR3 region: CASSLRGLGYEQYF. The DNA for the CDR3 is TGCGCCAGCAGCTTGAGGGGTCTGGGCTACGAGCAGTACTTC.

V and J are TRBV6-2 or TRBV6-3 and TRBJ1-5; 7 bases map to TRBD1. Germline V gives CDR1 MNHEY, CDR2 SVGEGT. Germline trimming cut 4 bases from V and 7 bases from J; bases unmatched to any gene: 4. This CDR3 has 13 residues. CDR3 nucleotide sequence: TGTGCCAGCAGTTTAAACAGGGGACAGCCCCAGCATTTT. This codes for CASSLNRGQPQHF.

The CDR3 nucleotides read TGTGCCAGCAGTTCCGGGACAGGGCTCGGCTACACCTTC. Translated: CASSSGTGLGYTF. This chain joins TRBV28 and TRBJ1-2; 9 bases match TRBD1. This CDR3 comprises 13 residues. With V trimmed by 4 bases and J by 8 bases, 5 bases remained unmatched. Germline V gene lookup returns CDR1 MDHEN and CDR2 SYDVKM.

This chain uses TRBV28 with TRBJ2-3; 9 positions agree with TRBD2. This CDR3 is 17 amino acids long. V trimming: 4 bases; J trimming: 5 bases; junction bases outside the gene matches: 13. Germline CDR1 MDHEN, CDR2 SYDVKM. The DNA for the CDR3 is TGTGCCAGCAGTTCCCCGTTAGCGGGGGACTCGGGAGATACGCAGTATTTT. Its protein is CASSSPLAGDSGDTQYF.

This clone was found once. The rearrangement joins TRBV2 to TRBJ1-5; D is unresolved. V was cut by 2 bases and J by 4 bases, with 6 bases left in between. Looked up from germline, CDR1 is SNHLY and CDR2 is FYNNEI. This CDR3 contains 13 residues. DNA of the CDR3: TGTGCCAGCAGTGAATCCAGGAATCAGCCCCAGCATTTT. Its protein is CASSESRNQPQHF.

The rearrangement joins TRBV6-5 to TRBJ1-6; TRBD1 is a possible D gene (5 bases). Germline-derived CDR1 and CDR2 are MNHEY and SVGAGI. Trimming removed 6 bases at V and 10 bases at J, with 16 bases between. The CDR3 has 14 residues. The CDR3 bases are TGTGCCAGCAGCAGAGGGCAGGGAGGGTCACCCCTCCACTTT. The encoded protein is CASSRGQGGSPLHF.

The rearrangement links TRBV19 to TRBJ1-1; 9 bases map to TRBD1. Germline V gives CDR1 LNHDA, CDR2 SQIVND (reference sequence). This CDR3 contains 16 residues. J gave up 7 bases and V 5 bases, and 14 bases lay outside the gene matches. The CDR3 nucleotides read TGTGCCAGTAGTTCACCGGGACAGGGAGAGCTGAGTGAAGCTTTCTTT. Translating gives CASSSPGQGELSEAFF.

J is TRBJ1-4 and V is TRBV21-1. TRBV21-1 is a pseudogene. The length of the CDR3 is 14 residues. The CDR3 sequence is CASTLGGVTEKLFF. For the CDR3, the DNA is TGTGCCAGCACCCTGGGGGGTGTTACTGAAAAACTGTTTTTT.

The DNA of the CDR3 is TGTGCCAGTAGTAGGGGACTAGCGGGAGGGCCTAACACCGGGGAGCTGTTTTTT. Its translation: CASSRGLAGGPNTGELFF. The V call is TRBV19, the J call TRBJ2-2; 16 positions match TRBD2. The CDR3 is 18 residues long. The ends lost 4 bases at V and 2 bases at J; junction bases unmatched: 4. Germline values: CDR1 LNHDA, CDR2 SQIVND (reference sequence).

The V call is TRBV7-2, the J call TRBJ2-7; TRBD2 might be the D (6 bases). The germline V gene has CDR1 SGHTA and CDR2 FQGNSA. Between the trimmed V and J ends, which lost 5 bases and 3 bases, there was a span of 17 bases. The CDR3 runs to 15 residues. CDR3: CASSPNSRRGYEQYF. CDR3 bases: TGTGCCAGCAGCCCCAATAGCAGGAGGGGCTACGAGCAGTACTTC.

Notes on this clone: Other DNA sequences in the same sample also yield this CDR3. This chain links TRBV10-3 with TRBJ2-3; 8 bases align to TRBD1. Trimming cost V 4 bases and J 3 bases; bases outside gene matches: 3. Germline CDR1 is ENHRY and CDR2 is SYGVKD. The CDR3 extends over 14 amino acids. CDR3 residues: CAISGTGTTDTQYF. The CDR3 DNA reads as TGTGCCATCAGTGGGACAGGGACAACAGATACGCAGTATTTT.